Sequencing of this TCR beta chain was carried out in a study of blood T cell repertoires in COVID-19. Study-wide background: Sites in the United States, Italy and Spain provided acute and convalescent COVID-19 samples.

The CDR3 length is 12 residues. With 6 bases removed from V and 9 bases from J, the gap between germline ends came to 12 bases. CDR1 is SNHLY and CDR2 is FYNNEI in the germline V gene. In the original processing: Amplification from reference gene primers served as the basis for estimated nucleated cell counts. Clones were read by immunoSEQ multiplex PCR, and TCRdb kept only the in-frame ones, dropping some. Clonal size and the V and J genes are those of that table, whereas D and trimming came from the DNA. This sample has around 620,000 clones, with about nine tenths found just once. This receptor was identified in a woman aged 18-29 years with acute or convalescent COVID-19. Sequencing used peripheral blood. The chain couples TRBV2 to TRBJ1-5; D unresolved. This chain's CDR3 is CASSSEGGPQHF. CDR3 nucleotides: TGTGCCAGCAGCTCGGAGGGAGGGCCCCAGCATTTT.